This T cell receptor (beta chain) was sequenced in a study of T cell responses to AZD1222 COVID-19 vaccine. Turning to this clone: As yet, its antigen is unknown.

Sequenced by immunoSEQ multiplex PCR; TCRdb stores in-frame clones only, minus some. This sample has about 99,000 clones, with approximately 88% found just once. This CDR3 is 16 amino acids long. V dropped 5 bases and J dropped 0; count of bases not matched to a gene: 5. Germline CDR1 and CDR2: MDHEN and SYDVKM. Regarding the study as a whole: White British ancestry dominated among donors, who included more females, and clonal diversity was possibly underestimated.

Material: peripheral blood, obtained on day 0 of AZD1222 vaccination. This clonotype originated in an adult in good health. This rearrangement joins TRBV28 to TRBJ2-7; TRBD2 agrees at 12 bases. The CDR3 DNA reads as TGTGCCAGCAGTGATGGGACTAGCGGGTACTCCTACGAGCAGTACTTC. Translating it yields CASSDGTSGYSYEQYF.